This T cell receptor beta chain was sequenced for a study of CD8+ T cells in alopecia areata. Treatment defined: oral pan-JAK inhibitor, 5-10 mg twice daily. From alopecia areata patients, lesional scalp punch biopsies and peripheral blood were collected. RNA was extracted and reverse transcribed into cDNA as the sequencing template. Clones were sequenced by immunoSEQ multiplex PCR, and TCRdb holds only the in-frame ones, with some missing. The sample includes about 180,000 clones, 51% of them seen just once. A word on this clone: A read error may produce the germline difference seen at one junction end.

The CDR3 extends over 12 amino acids. The germline V gene has CDR1 LNHNV and CDR2 YYDKDF (reference sequence). The sequence derives from a human donor with alopecia areata. The V call is TRBV15, the J call TRBJ2-7; the D call may be TRBD1 or TRBD2 (5 bases each). The material was CD8+ T cells sorted from blood, obtained around week 54, from a patient treated with tofacitinib. The CDR3 DNA sequence: TGTGCCACGGGACCGGGCTCCGACGAGCAGTACTTC. This encodes CATGPGSDEQYF. The full variable domain, with the rest looked up from reference TRBV15 and TRBJ2-7, is DAMVIQNPRYQVTQFGKPVTLSCSQTLNHNVMYWYQQKSSQAPKLLFHYYDKDFNNEADTPDNFQSRRPNTSFCFLDIRSPGLGDTAMYLCATGPGSDEQYFGPGTRLTVT.